This T cell receptor beta chain was obtained from a study of regulatory T cells in long-lasting Graves disease. This clonotype was detected a few times. HTBI primers from iRepertoire and Arm-PCR of CDR3 regions yielded the TCR beta libraries. TCRdb analysed the multiplex PCR reads with MiXCR anew, one entry per CDR3 protein. The table records 500,000 or so distinct CDR3 sequences, less than 15% of them present only once. The sample's time point: newly diagnosed GD, antithyroid drugs for less than 3 months. Extracted RNA from PBMCs served as the source of the TCR library. Graves' disease was diagnosed by American Thyroid Association guidelines. V lost 2 bases, J lost 5 bases, and 15 bases lay in between. There are 15 residues in the CDR3. The germline gives CDR1 MGHRA, CDR2 YSYEKL. The data were also submitted as part of a second study, on T cells in Graves' hyperthyroidism and ophthalmopathy. This second study notes: HTBI primers were employed in a first-round RT-PCR of the TCR CDR3.

This specimen was peripheral blood mononuclear cells (PBMCs), taken at new diagnosis, from a patient treated with antithyroid drugs. This chain connects TRBV4-1 to TRBJ2-5; D not resolved. The clonotype comes from a woman between 50 and 59 years old with Graves disease. Here the CDR3 DNA reads TGCGCCAGCAGCCAATGGGGAAGGTCCCAGGAGACCCAGTACTTC. Amino acid sequence: CASSQWGRSQETQYF.